This T cell receptor (beta chain) came from a study of patients and donors after allogeneic stem cell transplantation. TCRdb re-called the RT-PCR reads with MiXCR, one entry per CDR3 protein. The sample contains about 2,600 distinct CDR3 sequences, roughly a sixth of which appear only once. Germline V gene data show CDR1 as GTSNPN and CDR2 as SVGIG (reference sequence). The germline V and J ends were trimmed by 4 bases and 7 bases, with 13 bases remaining between them. The CDR3 is made up of 12 amino acids. This clonotype was observed a few times. Sequences were obtained from blood, either unsorted or a sorted T cell fraction (not recorded which). The chain combines TRBV30 with TRBJ1-2; the D gene is possibly TRBD1 (5 bases). This TCR was sampled from a human donor who was either an allogeneic HSCT recipient or a stem cell or donor lymphocyte infusion donor (not recorded which). It is not recorded whose cells these are; they may come from a transplant donor. CDR3 coding DNA: TGTGCCTGGAAGGATGGGGGTACTGGCTACACCTTC. Translating gives CAWKDGGTGYTF.